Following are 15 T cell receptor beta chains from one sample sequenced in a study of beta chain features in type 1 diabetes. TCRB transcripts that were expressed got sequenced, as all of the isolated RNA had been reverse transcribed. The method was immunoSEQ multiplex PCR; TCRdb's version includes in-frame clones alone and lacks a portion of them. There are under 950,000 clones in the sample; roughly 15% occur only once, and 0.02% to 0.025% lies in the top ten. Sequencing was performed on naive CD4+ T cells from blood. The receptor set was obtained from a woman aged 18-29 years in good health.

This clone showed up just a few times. As DNA, the CDR3 is TGTGCCAGCAGTGAACCAGGGTCCCGAGAGACCCAGTACTTC. Encoded protein: CASSEPGSRETQYF. The V call is TRBV25-1, the J call TRBJ2-5; weak D call: TRBD1 (5 bases). The CDR3 runs 14 residues. Germline V gene sequence: CDR1 MGHDK, CDR2 SYGVNS. V was trimmed by 2 bases and J by 4 bases, leaving 11 bases between them.

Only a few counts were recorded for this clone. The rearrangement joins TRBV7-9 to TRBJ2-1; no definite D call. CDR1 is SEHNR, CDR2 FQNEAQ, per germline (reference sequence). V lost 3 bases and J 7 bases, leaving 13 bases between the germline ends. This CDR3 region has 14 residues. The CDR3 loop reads CASSLNRIGNEQFF. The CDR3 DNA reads TGTGCCAGCAGCTTGAATAGAATTGGGAATGAGCAGTTCTTC. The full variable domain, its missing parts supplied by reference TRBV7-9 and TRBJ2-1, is DTGVSQNPRHKITKRGQNVTFRCDPISEHNRLYWYRQTLGQGPEFLTYFQNEAQLEKSRLLSDRFSAERPKGSFSTLEIQRTEQGDSAMYLCASSLNRIGNEQFFGPGTRLTVL.

The CDR3 DNA reads as TGTGCCAGCAGTTACACTGAGATGGGTTTTGCCTACGAGCAGTACTTC. It specifies CASSYTEMGFAYEQYF. This chain uses TRBV6-6 with TRBJ2-7; D remains ambiguous. This CDR3 spans 16 amino acids. Per germline, CDR1 MNHNY and CDR2 SVGAGI (reference sequence). The germline V and J ends were trimmed by 2 bases and 2 bases, with 16 bases remaining between them.

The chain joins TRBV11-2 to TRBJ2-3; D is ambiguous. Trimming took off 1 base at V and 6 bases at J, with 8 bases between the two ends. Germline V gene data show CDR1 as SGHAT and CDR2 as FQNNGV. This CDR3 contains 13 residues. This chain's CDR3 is CASSLASGDTQYF. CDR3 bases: TGTGCCAGCAGCTTAGCATCAGGTGATACGCAGTATTTT.

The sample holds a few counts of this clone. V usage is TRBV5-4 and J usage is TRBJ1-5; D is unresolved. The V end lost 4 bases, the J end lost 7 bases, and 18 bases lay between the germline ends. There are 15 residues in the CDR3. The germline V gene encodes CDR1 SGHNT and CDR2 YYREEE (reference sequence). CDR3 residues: CASSQELWIIQPQHF. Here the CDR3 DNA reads TGTGCCAGCAGCCAAGAACTGTGGATCATACAGCCCCAGCATTTT.

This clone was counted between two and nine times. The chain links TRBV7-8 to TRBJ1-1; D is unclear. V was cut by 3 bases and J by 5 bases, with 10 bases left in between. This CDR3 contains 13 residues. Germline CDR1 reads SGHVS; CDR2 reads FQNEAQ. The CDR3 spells CASSLGEETEAFF. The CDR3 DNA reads TGTGCCAGCAGCTTGGGTGAAGAGACTGAAGCTTTCTTT.

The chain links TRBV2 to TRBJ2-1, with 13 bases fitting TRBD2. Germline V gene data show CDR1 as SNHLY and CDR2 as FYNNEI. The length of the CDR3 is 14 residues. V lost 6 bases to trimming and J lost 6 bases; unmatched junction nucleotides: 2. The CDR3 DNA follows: TGTGCCAGCAGAAGGACTAGCGGGAGCAATGAGCAGTTCTTC. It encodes CASRRTSGSNEQFF. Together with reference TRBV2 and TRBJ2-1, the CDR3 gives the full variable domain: EPEVTQTPSHQVTQMGQEVILRCVPISNHLYFYWYRQILGQKVEFLVSFYNNEISEKSEIFDDQFSVERPDGSNFTLKIRSTKLEDSAMYFCASRRTSGSNEQFFGPGTRLTVL.

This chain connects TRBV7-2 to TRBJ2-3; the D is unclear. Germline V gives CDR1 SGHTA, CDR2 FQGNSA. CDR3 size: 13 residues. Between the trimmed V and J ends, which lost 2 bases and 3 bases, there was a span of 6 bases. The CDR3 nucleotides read TGTGCCAGCAGCTTAAGAGAGACAGATACGCAGTATTTT. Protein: CASSLRETDTQYF.

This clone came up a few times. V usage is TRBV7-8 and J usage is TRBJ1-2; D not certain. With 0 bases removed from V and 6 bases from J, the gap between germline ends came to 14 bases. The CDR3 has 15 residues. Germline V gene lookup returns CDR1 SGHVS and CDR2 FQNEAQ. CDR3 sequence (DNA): TGTGCCAGCAGCTTAGCCACAGCATGGGCCCATGGCTACACCTTC. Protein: CASSLATAWAHGYTF. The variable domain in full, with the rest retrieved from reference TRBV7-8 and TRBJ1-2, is GAGVSQSPRYKVAKRGQDVALRCDPISGHVSLFWYQQALGQGPEFLTYFQNEAQLDKSGLPSDRFFAERPEGSVSTLKIQRTQQEDSAVYLCASSLATAWAHGYTFGSGTRLTVV.

The DNA of the CDR3 is TGTGCCAGCACCCTCAGGTCATCGAACTATGGCTACACCTTC. It is translated as CASTLRSSNYGYTF. V usage is TRBV6-1 and J usage is TRBJ1-2; unclear D gene. The germline CDR1 and CDR2 sequences are MNHNS and SASEGT. The CDR3 extends over 14 amino acids. Trimming removed 7 bases at V and 2 bases at J, with 14 bases between.

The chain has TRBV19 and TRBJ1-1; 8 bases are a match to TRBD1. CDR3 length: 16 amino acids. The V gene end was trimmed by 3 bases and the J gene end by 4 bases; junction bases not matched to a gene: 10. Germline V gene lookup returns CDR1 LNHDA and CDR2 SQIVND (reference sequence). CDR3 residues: CASSMGRTGMSTEAFF. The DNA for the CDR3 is TGTGCCAGTAGTATGGGCCGGACAGGGATGAGCACTGAAGCTTTCTTT.

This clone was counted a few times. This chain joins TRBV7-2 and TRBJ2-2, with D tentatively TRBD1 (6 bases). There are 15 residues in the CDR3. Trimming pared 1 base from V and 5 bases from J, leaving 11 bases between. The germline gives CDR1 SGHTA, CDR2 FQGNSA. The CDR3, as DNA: TGTGCCAGCAGCTTAGGTGGACAGAAGACCGGGGAGCTGTTTTTT. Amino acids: CASSLGGQKTGELFF. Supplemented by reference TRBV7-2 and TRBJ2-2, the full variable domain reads GAGVSQSPSNKVTEKGKDVELRCDPISGHTALYWYRQSLGQGLEFLIYFQGNSAPDKSGLPSDRFSAERTGGSVSTLTIQRTQQEDSAVYLCASSLGGQKTGELFFGEGSRLTVL.

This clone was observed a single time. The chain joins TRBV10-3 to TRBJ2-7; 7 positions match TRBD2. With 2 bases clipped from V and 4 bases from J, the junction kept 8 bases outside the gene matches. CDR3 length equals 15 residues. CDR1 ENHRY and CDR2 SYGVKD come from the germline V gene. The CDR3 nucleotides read TGTGCCATCAGTGAGGGACTAGGTTTAGGTTACGAGCAGTACTTC. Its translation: CAISEGLGLGYEQYF.

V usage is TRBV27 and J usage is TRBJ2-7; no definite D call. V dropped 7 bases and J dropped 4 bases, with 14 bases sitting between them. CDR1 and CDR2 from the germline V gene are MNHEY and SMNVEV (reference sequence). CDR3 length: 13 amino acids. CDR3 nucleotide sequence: TGTGCCAGCAAGGACCTCCTACAGTACGAGCAGTACTTC. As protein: CASKDLLQYEQYF.

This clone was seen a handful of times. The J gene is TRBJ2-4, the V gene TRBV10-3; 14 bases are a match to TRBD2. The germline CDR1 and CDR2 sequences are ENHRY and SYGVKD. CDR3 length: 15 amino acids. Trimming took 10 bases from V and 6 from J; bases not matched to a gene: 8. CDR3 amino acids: CASHPGTSGRNIQYF. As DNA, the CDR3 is TGTGCCAGCCACCCCGGGACTAGCGGGAGAAACATTCAGTACTTC.